The 30 T cell receptor beta chains given below trace back to one sample, sequenced in a study of T-cell reconstitution after alpha-beta-depleted transplantation in children. A library of TCRbeta sequences, prepared with unique molecular identifiers, was generated. Using its own MiXCR run on the PCR reads, TCRdb lists one record per CDR3 protein. The sample lists about 270,000 distinct CDR3 sequences, more than 9% occurring once. The sample in question was PBMCs from the stem cell graft donor, obtained from the stem cell graft. The receptors here all came from a human donor who donated a stem cell graft to a child with SCID.

This clonotype was counted at least ten times. The V gene is TRBV5-1, the J gene TRBJ2-1; tentative D call: TRBD1 (5 bases). This CDR3 comprises 15 residues. CDR1 is SGHRS and CDR2 is YFSETQ in the germline V gene. Trimming shortened V by 5 bases and J by 0 bases, and 12 bases separated the two germline ends. The CDR3 DNA follows: TGCGCCAGCAGGACAGAATTTTCCTCCTACAATGAGCAGTTCTTC. Translating gives CASRTEFSSYNEQFF.

The genes are TRBV12-3 or TRBV12-4 and TRBJ2-7; D may be TRBD1 (5 bases). The length of the CDR3 is 15 residues. Trimming removed 3 bases at V and 2 bases at J, with 14 bases between. The CDR3 sequence is CASSFAGKSTYEQYF. For the CDR3, the DNA is TGTGCCAGCAGTTTCGCAGGGAAGTCCACCTACGAGCAGTACTTC.

This sequence joins TRBV20-1 and TRBJ2-1; TRBD2 aligns across 7 bases. V was pared by 1 base and J by 6 bases, with 3 bases of the junction left unmatched. CDR1 is DFQATT and CDR2 is SNEGSKA in the germline V gene (reference sequence). The CDR3 has 13 amino acids. The CDR3: CSARVPGGNEQFF. The CDR3 DNA sequence: TGCAGTGCTAGAGTGCCGGGGGGCAATGAGCAGTTCTTC.

The chain combines TRBV5-1 with TRBJ2-3; 9 nucleotides align to TRBD1. CDR1 and CDR2 (germline): SGHRS, YFSETQ. The CDR3 spans 17 residues. With V trimmed by 4 bases and J by 2 bases, 11 bases remained unmatched. The CDR3 DNA follows: TGCGCCAGCAGCAAGCAACGGGACAGGGCCATCACAGATACGCAGTATTTT. Residues: CASSKQRDRAITDTQYF.

This clonotype was seen many times. V is TRBV12-3 or TRBV12-4 and J is TRBJ2-1, with 7 nucleotides matching TRBD2. With V trimmed by 8 bases and J by 8 bases, 3 bases remained unmatched. The CDR3 extends over 11 amino acids. The CDR3: CASGRGHEQFF. For the CDR3, the DNA is TGTGCCAGCGGGAGGGGCCATGAGCAGTTCTTC.

This chain connects TRBV5-6 to TRBJ2-3; D unclear. Trimming stripped 1 base from V and 1 base from J, with 10 bases between. Per the germline V gene, CDR1 is SGHDT and CDR2 is YYEEEE. The CDR3 has 15 residues. This CDR3 is CASSLRARRTDTQYF. The DNA of the CDR3 is TGTGCCAGCAGCTTGAGGGCAAGACGCACAGATACGCAGTATTTT. Using reference TRBV5-6 and TRBJ2-3 for the parts outside the CDR3, the full variable domain is DAGVTQSPTHLIKTRGQQVTLRCSPKSGHDTVSWYQQALGQGPQFIFQYYEEEERQRGNFPDRFSGHQFPNYSSELNVNALLLGDSALYLCASSLRARRTDTQYFGPGTRLTVL.

This rearrangement joins TRBV27 to TRBJ2-1; D might be TRBD1 (6 bases). The CDR3 extends over 12 amino acids. Trimming took off 7 bases at V and 4 bases at J, with 8 bases between the two ends. Germline lookup yields CDR1 MNHEY and CDR2 SMNVEV (reference sequence). The CDR3, as DNA: TGTGCCAGCACCACAGGGTACAATGAGCAGTTCTTC. Its protein product is CASTTGYNEQFF.

This clonotype showed up many times. V and J are TRBV6-6 and TRBJ1-4, with D hard to call. Germline loops: CDR1 MNHNY, CDR2 SVGAGI (reference sequence). The CDR3 is 13 amino acids. V lost 5 bases, J lost 7 bases, and 11 bases lay in between. The CDR3 sequence: CASSQRASEKLFF. The CDR3 region has the DNA TGTGCCAGCAGTCAGAGGGCCAGTGAAAAACTGTTTTTT.

This chain joins TRBV27 and TRBJ2-2; no clear D gene. Germline loops: CDR1 MNHEY, CDR2 SMNVEV (reference sequence). Trimming cost V 1 base and J 1 base, with 10 bases left between them. This CDR3 is built from 16 residues. The CDR3 sequence is CASSLYKPVNTGELFF. The DNA of the CDR3 is TGTGCCAGCAGTTTATATAAACCCGTGAACACCGGGGAGCTGTTTTTT.

The chain couples TRBV10-3 to TRBJ1-5, with a possible D match to TRBD1 (6 bases). The CDR3 runs to 13 residues. V was shortened by 4 bases and J by 4 bases, with 8 bases between the two germline ends. Germline values: CDR1 ENHRY, CDR2 SYGVKD. CDR3: CAISAGQNQPQHF. CDR3 in DNA: TGTGCCATCAGTGCCGGACAGAATCAGCCCCAGCATTTT.

This clonotype was observed at least ten times. The chain couples TRBV12-3 or TRBV12-4 to TRBJ2-5; D might be TRBD1 (6 bases). The CDR3 spans 13 residues. Trimming removed 6 bases at V and 4 bases at J, with 12 bases between. This CDR3 reads CASSLTGRETQYF. CDR3 DNA sequence: TGTGCCAGCAGCTTGACAGGAAGAGAGACCCAGTACTTC.

This clonotype was recorded a few times. The chain couples TRBV19 to TRBJ2-2, with a weak D call TRBD1 (5 bases). Trimming stripped 8 bases from V and 3 bases from J, with 16 bases between. The CDR3 length is 15 residues. From germline, CDR1 is LNHDA and CDR2 SQIVND (reference sequence). For the CDR3, the DNA is TGTGCCAGTTCCCCAGGGTGGGGTTACACCGGGGAGCTGTTTTTT. The encoded protein is CASSPGWGYTGELFF.

The chain links TRBV11-2 to TRBJ1-6; D unresolved. The V and J ends lost 1 base and 8 bases respectively, with 9 bases between them. The CDR3 totals 14 residues. Germline values: CDR1 SGHAT, CDR2 FQNNGV. This chain's CDR3 is CASSLGSGYSPLHF. CDR3 nucleotides: TGTGCCAGCAGCTTAGGATCAGGTTATTCACCCCTCCACTTT.

This clonotype was counted many times. The V call is TRBV7-8, the J call TRBJ2-1; the D gene could be TRBD1 or TRBD2 (5 bases each). V was pared by 2 bases and J by 7 bases, with 9 bases between. The CDR3 length is 13 residues. CDR1 and CDR2 from the germline V gene are SGHVS and FQNEAQ. CDR3 nucleotides: TGTGCCAGCAGCTTACAGGGAGCAAATGAGCAGTTCTTC. Translated, it gives CASSLQGANEQFF.

In this sample, this clonotype turned up a few times. The rearrangement joins TRBV19 to TRBJ1-5, with a tentative D call TRBD1 (5 bases). CDR1 and CDR2 (germline): LNHDA, SQIVND (reference sequence). This CDR3 has 14 residues. Trimming shortened V by 7 bases and J by 0 bases, and 10 bases separated the two germline ends. The CDR3 region has the DNA TGTGCCAGTATCGACAGAAATAGCAATCAGCCCCAGCATTTT. It translates to CASIDRNSNQPQHF.

In this sample, this clonotype turned up a few times. This chain uses TRBV10-3 with TRBJ1-1; 7 nucleotides match TRBD1. CDR3 length equals 13 residues. Germline V gene data show CDR1 as ENHRY and CDR2 as SYGVKD. The ends lost 11 bases at V and 1 base at J; junction bases unmatched: 7. CDR3 protein: CAAGTAGNTEAFF. The CDR3 DNA follows: TGTGCCGCCGGGACAGCGGGGAACACTGAAGCTTTCTTT.

This clonotype appeared a few times. The CDR3 region is CASSPSAGLTYNEQFF. CDR3 bases: TGTGCCAGCAGCCCCTCCGCCGGCTTGACCTACAATGAGCAGTTCTTC. The J gene is TRBJ2-1, the V gene TRBV4-2, with unresolved D. Trimming shortened V by 4 bases and J by 2 bases, and 15 bases separated the two germline ends. The CDR3 is 16 amino acids. CDR1 LGHNA and CDR2 YNFKEQ come from the germline V gene.

The gene calls are TRBV5-1 and TRBJ2-1; 11 nucleotides line up with TRBD2. The germline gives CDR1 SGHRS, CDR2 YFSETQ. V was pared by 2 bases and J by 10 bases, with 11 bases of the junction left unmatched. The length of the CDR3 is 16 residues. CDR3 sequence: CASSLTSGGAGGEQFF. In nucleotides, the CDR3 is TGCGCCAGCAGCTTAACTAGCGGGGGCGCCGGAGGGGAGCAGTTCTTC.

The chain carries TRBV7-9 and TRBJ2-7, with D perhaps matching TRBD2 (6 bases). CDR3 length: 15 amino acids. V lost 9 bases and J 0 bases, leaving 18 bases between the germline ends. CDR1 SEHNR and CDR2 FQNEAQ come from the germline V gene (reference sequence). CDR3 DNA: TGTGCCAGTCGCGGGGTGGCAGGGAGCTCCTACGAGCAGTACTTC. Translated: CASRGVAGSSYEQYF. Using reference TRBV7-9 and TRBJ2-7 for the parts outside the CDR3, the full variable domain is DTGVSQNPRHKITKRGQNVTFRCDPISEHNRLYWYRQTLGQGPEFLTYFQNEAQLEKSRLLSDRFSAERPKGSFSTLEIQRTEQGDSAMYLCASRGVAGSSYEQYFGPGTRLTVT.

The CDR3 DNA reads TGTGCCAGCAGCTTAGACCGGGACAGCTCCACCTACGAGCAGTACTTC. Its translation is CASSLDRDSSTYEQYF. The chain has TRBV7-8 and TRBJ2-7; the match to TRBD1 covers 7 bases. Germline assignment: CDR1 SGHVS and CDR2 FQNEAQ. This CDR3 has 16 residues. With V trimmed by 1 base and J by 2 bases, 8 bases remained unmatched. The variable domain in full, completed from reference TRBV7-8 and TRBJ2-7, reads GAGVSQSPRYKVAKRGQDVALRCDPISGHVSLFWYQQALGQGPEFLTYFQNEAQLDKSGLPSDRFFAERPEGSVSTLKIQRTQQEDSAVYLCASSLDRDSSTYEQYFGPGTRLTVT.

This chain joins TRBV4-1 and TRBJ2-5, with TRBD1 matching over 8 bases. Germline assignment: CDR1 MGHRA and CDR2 YSYEKL. This CDR3 comprises 15 residues. With 2 bases clipped from V and 6 bases from J, the junction kept 8 bases outside the gene matches. This chain's CDR3 is CASSQPRTGKKTQYF. The DNA for the CDR3 is TGCGCCAGCAGCCAACCCAGGACAGGGAAAAAGACCCAGTACTTC.

The chain links TRBV14 to TRBJ2-2; D gene unclear. Germline assignment: CDR1 SGHDN and CDR2 FVKESK. With 0 bases removed from V and 7 bases from J, the gap between germline ends came to 12 bases. CDR3 length equals 15 residues. This CDR3 is CASSQDLPQVGELFF. The CDR3 region has the DNA TGTGCCAGCAGCCAAGATCTTCCCCAGGTCGGGGAGCTGTTTTTT.

This clonotype appeared many times. V gene TRBV5-6 combines with J gene TRBJ1-1; D gene unclear. In germline, CDR1 is SGHDT, CDR2 YYEEEE. V dropped 4 bases and J dropped 6 bases, with 7 bases sitting between them. The length of the CDR3 is 11 residues. The DNA of the CDR3 is TGTGCCAGCAGCGGTGGGGCTGAAGCTTTCTTT. Translation gives CASSGGAEAFF.

This clonotype was seen more than once but under ten times. This chain links TRBV5-6 with TRBJ2-7, with 8 bases that match TRBD1. J was trimmed by 3 bases and V by 3 bases; bases with no gene match: 8. The CDR3 runs 15 residues. The V gene's germline CDR1 is SGHDT and CDR2 YYEEEE. CDR3 protein: CASSSTRTGRYEQYF. CDR3 nucleotide sequence: TGTGCCAGCAGCTCAACCCGGACAGGGCGCTACGAGCAGTACTTC.

V gene TRBV20-1 combines with J gene TRBJ2-1; the D is unclear. Trimming pared 6 bases from V and 0 bases from J, leaving 12 bases between. The CDR3 runs 14 residues. CDR1 is DFQATT and CDR2 is SNEGSKA in the germline V gene (reference sequence). CDR3 coding DNA: TGCAGTGCCGCCTACCTAAGCTCCTACAATGAGCAGTTCTTC. It codes for CSAAYLSSYNEQFF.

This clonotype was seen many times. The V and J genes are TRBV5-1 and TRBJ2-7; 7 nucleotides align to TRBD2. The CDR3 is 14 amino acids. With V trimmed by 0 bases and J by 2 bases, 2 bases remained unmatched. Germline-derived CDR1 and CDR2 are SGHRS and YFSETQ. The CDR3 coding sequence is TGCGCCAGCAGCTTGGACGGGAGGCCCTACGAGCAGTACTTC. It encodes CASSLDGRPYEQYF.

The J gene is TRBJ2-2, the V gene TRBV4-1, with 9 bases fitting TRBD1. The CDR3 is made up of 18 amino acids. With 0 bases clipped from V and 6 bases from J, the junction kept 11 bases outside the gene matches. The germline V gene has CDR1 MGHRA and CDR2 YSYEKL. CDR3 DNA: TGCGCCAGCAGCCAAGAAGGGACAGGGACATATTCTGCCGGGGAGCTGTTTTTT. It yields the protein CASSQEGTGTYSAGELFF.

This clonotype was seen many times. The chain is built from TRBV25-1 and TRBJ1-6; the D is unclear. The CDR3 consists of 15 residues. The V end lost 2 bases, the J end lost 3 bases, and 8 bases lay between the germline ends. Germline values: CDR1 MGHDK, CDR2 SYGVNS. CDR3 sequence reads: CASSEEILYNSPLHF. The CDR3, as DNA: TGTGCCAGCAGTGAAGAAATCCTCTATAATTCACCCCTCCACTTT.

This clonotype was picked up a small number of times. The rearrangement joins TRBV29-1 to TRBJ1-6; tentative D call: TRBD1 (6 bases). The V and J ends lost 5 bases and 7 bases respectively, with 12 bases between them. CDR3 length: 13 amino acids. CDR1 and CDR2 (germline): SQVTM, ANQGSEA. CDR3 coding DNA: TGCAGCGTTCAGGGGTCTAGAAATTCACCCCTCCACTTT. This translates into CSVQGSRNSPLHF.

This clonotype has just a few counts. This chain connects TRBV6-5 to TRBJ1-2; possible D gene TRBD1, 5 bases. Deletions cut 2 bases from V and 6 bases from J, with 10 bases between. The CDR3 loop spans 13 amino acids. The germline V gene encodes CDR1 MNHEY and CDR2 SVGAGI. CDR3: CASSYGGLDGYTF. CDR3 coding DNA: TGTGCCAGCAGTTACGGGGGGTTGGATGGCTACACCTTC.